A selection of T cell receptor beta chains follows, all from one sample in a study of cytomegalovirus exposure and HLA in healthy donors. This table comes from immunoSEQ multiplex PCR, and its TCRdb copy is limited to in-frame clones, with some not included. The sample includes 80,000 or so clones, 60% to 80% seen only once; the top ten take around 7%. The sequenced sample consisted of PBMCs. Every receptor here comes from a woman in her 40s in good health and CMV-seronegative. Both conserved end residues are part of each CDR3. A D gene is named only where the DNA matches it firmly. Clone size is shown for a subset of rows, as once, few, many or a class of expanded clone.

>NA|TRBV6-5|TRBD1|TRBJ1-1
TGTGCCAGCAGTTACAGAGGGGGCAAGGGCACTGAAGCTTTCTTT
CASSYRGGKGTEAFF
>NA|TRBV29-1|TRBD1|TRBJ1-2
TGCAGCGCAGGGGGGTCGCGTGGCTACACCTTC
CSAGGSRGYTF
>NA|TRBV6-5|NA|TRBJ2-2
TGTGCCAGCAGTTACTCATGGGGTAGCGGCGGGGAGCTGTTTTTT
CASSYSWGSGGELFF
>NA|TRBV13|TRBD2|TRBJ2-5
TGTGCCAGCAGCTTAGGGGCGGGAGTACGAGAGACCCAGTACTTC
CASSLGAGVRETQYF
>few|TRBV10-3|NA|TRBJ2-3
TGTGCCATCAGTGAGTGGACTAGCACAGATACGCAGTATTTT
CAISEWTSTDTQYF
>few|TRBV11-2|NA|TRBJ2-2
TGTGCCAGCAGCGGGTCCGGGAGCGTCACCGGGGAGCTGTTTTTT
CASSGSGSVTGELFF
>NA|TRBV7-9|TRBD1|TRBJ2-6
TGTGCCAGCAGCCGAAACTCCGGGACAGGAGCCTCTGGGGCCAACGTCCTGACTTTC
CASSRNSGTGASGANVLTF
>NA|TRBV11-3|TRBD1|TRBJ2-5
TGTGCCAGCAGCTTAGACGGGACAGTACAAGAGACCCAGTACTTC
CASSLDGTVQETQYF
>once|TRBV29-1|NA|TRBJ2-3
TGCAGCGTCGGCCCTAGGCGTCGGGGAGACGCTGCTACTAGCACAGATACGCAGTATTTT
CSVGPRRRGDAATSTDTQYF
>NA|TRBV27|NA|TRBJ2-7
TGTGCCAGCAGTTCGACCAGGGGCTACGAGCAGTACTTC
CASSSTRGYEQYF